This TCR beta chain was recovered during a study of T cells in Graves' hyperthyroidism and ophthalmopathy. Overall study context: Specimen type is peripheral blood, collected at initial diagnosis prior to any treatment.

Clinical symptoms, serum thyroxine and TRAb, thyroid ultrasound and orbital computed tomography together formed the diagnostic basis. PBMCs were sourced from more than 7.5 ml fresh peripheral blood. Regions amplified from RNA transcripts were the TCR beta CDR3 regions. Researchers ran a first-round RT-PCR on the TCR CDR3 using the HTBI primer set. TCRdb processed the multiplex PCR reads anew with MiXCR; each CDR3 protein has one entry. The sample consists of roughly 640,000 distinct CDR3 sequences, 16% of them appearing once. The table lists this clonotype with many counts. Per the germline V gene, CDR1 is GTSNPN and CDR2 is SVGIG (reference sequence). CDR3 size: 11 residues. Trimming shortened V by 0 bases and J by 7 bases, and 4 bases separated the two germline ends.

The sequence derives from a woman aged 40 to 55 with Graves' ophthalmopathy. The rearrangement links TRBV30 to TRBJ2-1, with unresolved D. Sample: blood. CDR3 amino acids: CAWSVKNEQFF. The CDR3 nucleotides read TGTGCCTGGAGTGTGAAAAATGAGCAGTTCTTC.